This TCR beta chain was retrieved from a study of T cell responses to AZD1222 COVID-19 vaccine. TCRdb's copy holds only in-frame clones and misses some; the assay was immunoSEQ multiplex PCR. The top ten clones hold 2.5% to 3.5% of a sample with 75,000 to 100,000 clones, approximately 90% of them seen once. On this clone itself: What it binds is unknown.

Whole-study findings and limits: Regions left unmutated in variants are reportedly the target of nearly half of spike-specific TCRs. It was only after the peak T cell response that any repertoires were sampled. Spike-specific TCR breadth and depth were elevated following two AZD1222 doses.

The CDR3 length is 16 residues. Trimming removed 2 bases from V and 0 bases from J, with 13 bases in between. Germline V lookup: CDR1 MNHNS, CDR2 SASEGT. This sequence was found in an adult in good health. The sample here was peripheral blood, taken on day 0 of AZD1222 vaccination. The gene calls are TRBV6-1 and TRBJ1-1; D is ambiguous. CDR3 in amino acids: CASSESRTYMNTEAFF. DNA for the CDR3: TGTGCCAGCAGTGAATCCAGAACTTACATGAACACTGAAGCTTTCTTT.